The present entry profiles one TCR beta chain with its context. Its antigen is unknown. The CDR3 sequence is 16 residues long. V dropped 0 bases and J dropped 6 bases, with 17 bases sitting between them. Germline V gene lookup returns CDR1 LNHDA and CDR2 SQIVND (reference sequence). The data derive from a study of shared clonotypes between healthy human individuals. The overall study: The composition of the donors was a couple of women and a few men aged 18 to 49.

CD45RA-negative memory and CD45RA+ naive subsets were split from the CD4+ cells. Original data processing: With immunoSEQ giving junction-only sequences and no quality scores, filtering differed. Sequenced by immunoSEQ multiplex PCR; TCRdb stores in-frame clones only, minus some. That table furnishes V, J and clone size, whereas the DNA furnished D and trimming. The sample carries roughly 2.6 million clones, around nine tenths recorded once. Study findings and constraints: It was expected that sequencing depth would affect clonotype sharing among donors.

Sequenced material: naive CD4+ T cells sorted from blood. The sample's subset: CD45RA+ positively selected. The clonotype comes from a man aged 18 to 30 in good health. The chain recombines TRBV19 with TRBJ1-2; D perhaps matches TRBD1 (6 bases). The CDR3: CASSIEGTPWGNGYTF. The DNA of the CDR3 is TGTGCCAGTAGTATAGAAGGGACACCCTGGGGGAATGGCTACACCTTC. Combining the CDR3 with reference TRBV19 and TRBJ1-2 gives the whole variable domain DGGITQSPKYLFRKEGQNVTLSCEQNLNHDAMYWYRQDPGQGLRLIYYSQIVNDFQKGDIAEGYSVSREKKESFPLTVTSAQKNPTAFYLCASSIEGTPWGNGYTFGSGTRLTVV.